The clone carrying this T cell receptor beta chain was found a few times. Antigen specificity is unknown. The data belong to a study of cytomegalovirus exposure and HLA in healthy donors. Points from the study as a whole: As was reported, the classifier diagnosed cytomegalovirus status with high specificity and sensitivity. Productive status was seen about 90% or about 30% of the time for most TCR beta V segments in an earlier analysis. Clonal expansion was found to be greater in HLA-associated TCR beta chains than in equally common others in a later analysis.

With 60 Vbeta and 13 Jbeta primers, the PCR was carried out. TCRdb's table, derived via immunoSEQ multiplex PCR, lists solely in-frame clones and lacks some. The table lists around 140,000 clones, roughly 9.7% of them singletons. In germline, CDR1 is LNHDA, CDR2 SQIVND (reference sequence). The CDR3 is 14 amino acids. V was cut by 1 base and J by 2 bases, with 8 bases left in between. The chain is built from TRBV19 and TRBJ2-5; D ambiguous. This receptor was obtained from a man between 45 and 60 years old in good health and CMV-seronegative. The material sequenced was PBMCs. The CDR3 DNA sequence: TGTGCCAGTAGTATAGTTTCCGGGCAAGAGACCCAGTACTTC. Translating gives CASSIVSGQETQYF.